This T cell receptor (beta chain) was retrieved from a study of blood T cell repertoires in COVID-19 (dated by TCRdb to 2020 to 2021). Regarding the complete study: Samples from collaborators originated in the United States, Italy and Spain and spanned both the acute and convalescent phases of COVID-19. A de-identified subject ID, COVID-19 status, age in years and sex were almost always included in the sample metadata. The samples were drawn from the first 160 participants of the ongoing ImmuneRACE study and from some 1,300 subjects provided by 6 global collaborators. HLA class I and class II types, where available, came from metadata supplied by the sample provider rather than from assay-based typing. A freely available public database, intended as a resource for researchers studying the immune response to SARS-CoV-2, is where the repertoires were released. The dataset comprised deeply sampled blood TCRbeta repertoires from subjects exposed to, actively infected with, or recovered from COVID-19. The prospective study material was composed of cDNA or gDNA derived from T cells, B-cell-depleted T cells, or PBMCs.

TCRbeta CDR3 regions were amplified from genomic DNA by means of the immunoSEQ Assay, a bias-controlled multiplex PCR. Under the source paper's analysis protocol: Within the assay, amplification of reference gene primers was used to estimate how many nucleated cells each sample contained. To quantify the absolute abundance of each unique TCRbeta CDR3 rearrangement, sequence reads were collapsed and filtered. For each sample, productive Simpson clonality was calculated as the square root of Simpson's diversity index over productive rearrangements. The table was pulled from immuneACCESS by TCRdb, which kept in-frame rearrangements only. Such tables lose some clones; where checked, under half of the loss comes from unresolved V genes, and the rest has no known cause. V, J and clone size are taken as reported in that table, and D and trimming were inferred from the DNA itself. For this sample the table gives about 150,000 clones, of which 75% to 90% were detected only once. The ten largest clonotypes hold approximately 2.3% of the sample.

Each collaborating institution followed its own protocols to collect whole blood in K2EDTA tubes. For TCRbeta analysis, collaborators shipped samples in one of three forms: frozen whole blood, isolated PBMCs, or DNA extracted from either of those sample types. The paper's findings and limits, for the study overall: How much clinical and demographic metadata was included differed by source and by participant, and the metadata was provided uncurated.

A remark on this clone: This clone's antigen is unknown. No clone much larger than this one lies a single base away; base qualities are absent.

Sequenced sample: peripheral blood. The origin of this receptor is a woman in her 70s with acute or convalescent COVID-19.

The encoded CDR3 is CASSTRRRGADGYTF. In nucleotide form, the sequence is TGTGCCAGCAGCACGAGAAGGCGGGGGGCGGATGGCTACACCTTC. Recombination joined TRBV5-8 with TRBJ1-2; the D gene is perhaps TRBD1, on 6 matching bases. CDR1 and CDR2 are drawn from the germline V gene: SGHTS, YDEGEE. V sheds 4 bases and J sheds 6 bases, leaving 19 bases between their ends. Reading from cysteine to phenylalanine, the CDR3 counts 15 amino acids. CDR3 DNA is the only sequence kept; it has 45 bases, read in frame from the first base.